The 18 T cell receptor beta chains listed next were all sequenced from one sample in a study of control samples from healthy donors and cancer patients. The repertoire was sequenced with immunoSEQ multiplex PCR; TCRdb's copy has only in-frame clones and lacks some. Seen here are about 170,000 clones, about nine tenths observed once, and the top ten hold around 1.5%. The sequenced sample was blood. The receptors stem from a woman aged 30 to 39 in good health.

This sequence joins TRBV27 and TRBJ1-6; D remains unclear. V was clipped by 1 base and J by 4 bases, with 5 bases between them. Germline loops: CDR1 MNHEY, CDR2 SMNVEV (reference sequence). The CDR3 loop spans 14 amino acids. The CDR3 sequence: CASSLWAYNSPLHF. CDR3 DNA sequence: TGTGCCAGCAGTTTATGGGCGTATAATTCACCCCTCCACTTT.

This sequence joins TRBV6-5 and TRBJ1-4, with a possible D match to TRBD1 (5 bases). The CDR3 has 13 amino acids. Germline CDR1 and CDR2: MNHEY and SVGAGI. With 2 bases removed from V and 8 bases from J, the gap between germline ends came to 9 bases. The CDR3 sequence: CASSYLTGEKLFF. The CDR3 DNA reads as TGTGCCAGCAGTTACCTCACAGGCGAAAAACTGTTTTTT.

The gene calls are TRBV12-3 or TRBV12-4 and TRBJ1-1, with D tentatively TRBD1 (5 bases). The CDR3 runs 13 residues. V was cut by 2 bases and J by 3 bases, with 7 bases left in between. CDR3 in amino acids: CASSLSGDTEAFF. The CDR3 DNA reads TGTGCCAGCAGTTTATCGGGGGACACTGAAGCTTTCTTT.

This chain uses TRBV28 with TRBJ2-1; 14 bases fit TRBD2. Germline CDR1 is MDHEN and CDR2 is SYDVKM. CDR3 length: 14 residues. The trim removed 7 bases at V and 6 bases at J, leaving 2 bases unmatched. CDR3 nucleotides: TGTGCCAGCACGACTAGCGGGAGGGCCAATGAGCAGTTCTTC. Residues: CASTTSGRANEQFF. Supplemented by reference TRBV28 and TRBJ2-1, the full variable domain reads DVKVTQSSRYLVKRTGEKVFLECVQDMDHENMFWYRQDPGLGLRLIYFSYDVKMKEKGDIPEGYSVSREKKERFSLILESASTNQTSMYLCASTTSGRANEQFFGPGTRLTVL.

The chain recombines TRBV19 with TRBJ2-7; 11 bases match TRBD2. The CDR3 has 14 residues. Germline V gene data show CDR1 as LNHDA and CDR2 as SQIVND (reference sequence). After removal of 6 bases from V and 5 bases from J, the junction contained 6 bases not matched to a gene. CDR3 region: CASSPTSGAHEQYF. The CDR3 nucleotides read TGTGCCAGTAGCCCGACTAGCGGGGCCCACGAGCAGTACTTC. The variable domain in full, completed from reference TRBV19 and TRBJ2-7, reads DGGITQSPKYLFRKEGQNVTLSCEQNLNHDAMYWYRQDPGQGLRLIYYSQIVNDFQKGDIAEGYSVSREKKESFPLTVTSAQKNPTAFYLCASSPTSGAHEQYFGPGTRLTVT.

The chain is built from TRBV9 and TRBJ2-1, with TRBD1 matching 9 bases. The V and J ends lost 1 base and 9 bases, in that order; junction bases with no gene match: 8. This CDR3 comprises 15 residues. Per germline, CDR1 SGDLS and CDR2 YYNGEE. The CDR3 bases are TGTGCCAGCAGCGTACCGGGACAGGGCGGTAGTGAGCAGTTCTTC. Residues: CASSVPGQGGSEQFF.

Only a few counts were recorded for this clone. The V gene is TRBV19, the J gene TRBJ1-1; 8 bases are a match to TRBD1. Germline V lookup: CDR1 LNHDA, CDR2 SQIVND (reference sequence). The CDR3 is 14 amino acids. V shed 7 bases and J 7 bases; nucleotides not matched to a gene: 11. The CDR3 DNA reads TGTGCCAGTAACCCAGACAGGGGATCCGATGAAGCTTTCTTT. Its translation is CASNPDRGSDEAFF.

The chain employs TRBV9 and TRBJ1-1, with D possibly matching TRBD1 (5 bases). The CDR3 consists of 14 residues. Germline CDR1 SGDLS, CDR2 YYNGEE. The V and J ends lost 2 bases and 7 bases respectively, with 15 bases between them. This chain's CDR3 is CASSVGLGRVEAFF. The DNA of the CDR3 is TGTGCCAGCAGCGTGGGCCTGGGGCGGGTTGAAGCTTTCTTT.

The chain links TRBV9 to TRBJ1-4; D unresolved. Germline V gene lookup returns CDR1 SGDLS and CDR2 YYNGEE. The CDR3 has 14 amino acids. Trimming pared 2 bases from V and 5 bases from J, leaving 10 bases between. The CDR3 DNA reads as TGTGCCAGCAGCGTGTGGAGCCTAAATGAAAAACTGTTTTTT. Translation: CASSVWSLNEKLFF.

This chain joins TRBV11-2 and TRBJ2-1; D possibly uses TRBD1 or TRBD2 (5 bases each). The V end was cut by 1 base, the J end by 5 bases, with 15 bases between. The length of the CDR3 is 16 residues. Germline V CDR1 and CDR2: SGHAT, FQNNGV. The CDR3 DNA reads TGTGCCAGCAGCTTAGTAGGGACCCCCCCCAACAATGAGCAGTTCTTC. This translates into CASSLVGTPPNNEQFF.

The chain is built from TRBV5-1 and TRBJ2-3, with 9 nucleotides matching TRBD1. The length of the CDR3 is 16 residues. Germline trimming cut 0 bases from V and 1 base from J; bases unmatched to any gene: 3. Per germline, CDR1 SGHRS and CDR2 YFSETQ. This CDR3 reads CASSLGGQGGTDTQYF. Here the CDR3 DNA reads TGCGCCAGCAGCTTGGGGGGACAGGGAGGCACAGATACGCAGTATTTT.

This clone was detected only once. The chain couples TRBV7-9 to TRBJ2-2; no clear D. Germline V gene data show CDR1 as SEHNR and CDR2 as FQNEAQ (reference sequence). V shed 4 bases and J shed 7 bases, with 7 bases lying between them. This CDR3 is 12 amino acids long. The CDR3 region has the DNA TGTGCCAGCAGCTGGACGGGCGGGGAGCTGTTTTTT. Translating gives CASSWTGGELFF.

The chain carries TRBV19 and TRBJ1-2; 12 bases align to TRBD1. The junction had 5 bases not matched to a gene; V was cut back by 5 bases and J by 4 bases. This CDR3 spans 15 amino acids. Germline CDR1 and CDR2: LNHDA and SQIVND (reference sequence). The CDR3 nucleotides are TGTGCCAGTAGTGCCGGGACAGGGGGCGGCTATGGCTACACCTTC. Its translation: CASSAGTGGGYGYTF.

This clone came up once. This chain links TRBV5-1 with TRBJ1-6; 11 bases map to TRBD1. The trim removed 0 bases at V and 6 bases at J, leaving 8 bases unmatched. This CDR3 contains 18 residues. Germline CDR1 is SGHRS and CDR2 is YFSETQ. The CDR3 DNA is TGCGCCAGCAGCTTGGCATTATCGGACAGGGGGCCTAATTCACCCCTCCACTTT. It is translated as CASSLALSDRGPNSPLHF. Together with reference TRBV5-1 and TRBJ1-6, the CDR3 gives the full variable domain: KAGVTQTPRYLIKTRGQQVTLSCSPISGHRSVSWYQQTPGQGLQFLFEYFSETQRNKGNFPGRFSGRQFSNSRSEMNVSTLELGDSALYLCASSLALSDRGPNSPLHFGNGTRLTVT.

The chain recombines TRBV18 with TRBJ1-2, with 8 nucleotides matching TRBD1. The ends lost 2 bases at V and 4 bases at J; junction bases unmatched: 15. The germline gives CDR1 KGHSH, CDR2 LQKENI. This CDR3 is built from 18 residues. The CDR3 nucleotides read TGTGCCAGCTCACCAGTAGCCGGACAGGGATCGGGTAGCTATGGCTACACCTTC. It specifies CASSPVAGQGSGSYGYTF.

V gene TRBV4-1 combines with J gene TRBJ2-7; D remains ambiguous. Germline CDR1 and CDR2: MGHRA and YSYEKL. Between the trimmed V and J ends, which lost 0 bases and 2 bases, there was a span of 5 bases. CDR3 length: 13 amino acids. CDR3 nucleotide sequence: TGCGCCAGCAGCCAAGATCAGGCCTACGAGCAGTACTTC. Translating it yields CASSQDQAYEQYF.

The genes are TRBV7-6 and TRBJ2-7; D may be TRBD1 (5 bases). Germline lookup yields CDR1 SGHVS and CDR2 FNYEAQ. The length of the CDR3 is 15 residues. V was shortened by 1 base and J by 2 bases, with 12 bases between the two germline ends. The CDR3 DNA reads TGTGCCAGCAGCTTAGGGAGCTGGGGCACCTACGAGCAGTACTTC. This codes for CASSLGSWGTYEQYF.

This clone came up once. The chain combines TRBV25-1 with TRBJ2-5; D remains unclear. This CDR3 has 13 residues. Germline CDR1 MGHDK, CDR2 SYGVNS. Trimming took off 3 bases at V and 2 bases at J, with 7 bases between the two ends. The CDR3: CASSDRLQETQYF. The CDR3 DNA follows: TGTGCCAGCAGTGATAGACTTCAAGAGACCCAGTACTTC.